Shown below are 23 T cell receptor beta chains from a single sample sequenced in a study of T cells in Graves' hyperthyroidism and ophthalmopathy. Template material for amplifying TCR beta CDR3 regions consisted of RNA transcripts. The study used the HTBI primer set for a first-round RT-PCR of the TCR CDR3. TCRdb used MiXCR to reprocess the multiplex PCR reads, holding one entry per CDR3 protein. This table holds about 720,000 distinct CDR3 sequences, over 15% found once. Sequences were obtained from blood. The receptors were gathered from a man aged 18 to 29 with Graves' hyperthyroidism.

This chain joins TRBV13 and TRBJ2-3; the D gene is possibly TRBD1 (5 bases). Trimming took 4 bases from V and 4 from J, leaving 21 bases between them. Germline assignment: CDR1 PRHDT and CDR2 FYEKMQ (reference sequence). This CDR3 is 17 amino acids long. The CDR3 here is CASSSSVTARNPDTQYF. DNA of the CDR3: TGTGCCAGCAGCTCGAGCGTGACAGCCAGGAACCCAGATACGCAGTATTTT.

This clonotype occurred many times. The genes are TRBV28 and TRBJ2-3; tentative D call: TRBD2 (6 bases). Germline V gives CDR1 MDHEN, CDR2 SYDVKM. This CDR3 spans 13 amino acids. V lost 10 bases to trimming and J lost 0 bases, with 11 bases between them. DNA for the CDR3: TGTGCCACAACCCGGGGGAGCACAGATACGCAGTATTTT. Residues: CATTRGSTDTQYF.

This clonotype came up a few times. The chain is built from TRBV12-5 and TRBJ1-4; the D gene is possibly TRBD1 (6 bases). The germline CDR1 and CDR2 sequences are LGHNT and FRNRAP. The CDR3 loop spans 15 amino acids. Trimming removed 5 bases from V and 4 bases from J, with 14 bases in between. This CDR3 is CASGPLRGDNEKLFF. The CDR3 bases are TGTGCTAGTGGTCCTCTCAGGGGCGATAATGAAAAACTGTTTTTT.

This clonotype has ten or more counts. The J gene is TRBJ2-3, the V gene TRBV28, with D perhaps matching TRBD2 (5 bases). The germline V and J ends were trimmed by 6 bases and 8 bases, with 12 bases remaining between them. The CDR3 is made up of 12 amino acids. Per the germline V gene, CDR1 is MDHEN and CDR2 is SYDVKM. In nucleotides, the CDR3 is TGTGCCAGCAGCCGCCTTAGCGTTACGCAGTATTTT. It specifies CASSRLSVTQYF.

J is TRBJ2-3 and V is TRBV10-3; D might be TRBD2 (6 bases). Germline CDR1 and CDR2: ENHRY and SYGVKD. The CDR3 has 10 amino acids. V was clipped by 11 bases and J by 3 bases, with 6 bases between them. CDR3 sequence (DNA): TGTGCCGCGGGGACAGATACGCAGTATTTT. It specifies CAAGTDTQYF.

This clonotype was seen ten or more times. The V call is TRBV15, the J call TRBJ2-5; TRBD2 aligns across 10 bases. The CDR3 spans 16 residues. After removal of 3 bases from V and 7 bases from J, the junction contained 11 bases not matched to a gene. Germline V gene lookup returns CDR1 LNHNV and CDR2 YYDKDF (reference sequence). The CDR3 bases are TGTGCCACCAGCAGGCTAGCGGGAGCAAAGGAGGGGACCCAGTACTTC. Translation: CATSRLAGAKEGTQYF.

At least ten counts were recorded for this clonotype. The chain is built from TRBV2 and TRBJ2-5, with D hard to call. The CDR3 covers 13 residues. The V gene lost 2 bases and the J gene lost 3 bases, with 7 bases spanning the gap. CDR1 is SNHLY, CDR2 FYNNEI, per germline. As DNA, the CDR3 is TGTGCCAGCAGTGAATACCGAAAAGAGACCCAGTACTTC. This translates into CASSEYRKETQYF.

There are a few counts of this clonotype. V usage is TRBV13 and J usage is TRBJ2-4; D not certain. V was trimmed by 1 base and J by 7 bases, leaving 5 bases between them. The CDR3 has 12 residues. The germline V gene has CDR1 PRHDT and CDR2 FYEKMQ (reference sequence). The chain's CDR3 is CASSLEQNIQYF. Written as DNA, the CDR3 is TGTGCCAGCAGCTTAGAACAGAACATTCAGTACTTC.

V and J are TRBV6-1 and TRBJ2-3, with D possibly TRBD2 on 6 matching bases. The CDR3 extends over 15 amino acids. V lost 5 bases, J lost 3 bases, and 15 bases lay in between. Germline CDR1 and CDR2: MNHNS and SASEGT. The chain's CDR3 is CASSSLRAGTDTQYF. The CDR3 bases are TGTGCCAGCAGTTCCCTCAGGGCGGGAACAGATACGCAGTATTTT.

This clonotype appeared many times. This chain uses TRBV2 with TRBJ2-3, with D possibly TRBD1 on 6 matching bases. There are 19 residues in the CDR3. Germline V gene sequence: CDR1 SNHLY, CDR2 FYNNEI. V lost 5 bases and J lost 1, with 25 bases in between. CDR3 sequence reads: CASSWPGAGPDLGTDTQYF. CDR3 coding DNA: TGTGCCAGCAGTTGGCCAGGGGCTGGCCCAGACCTGGGCACAGATACGCAGTATTTT.

The CDR3 sequence is CASSLARTGTASYEQYF. The CDR3 DNA reads TGTGCCAGCAGCTTAGCTCGAACCGGGACGGCCTCCTACGAGCAGTACTTC. The chain links TRBV7-6 to TRBJ2-7; D might be TRBD1 or TRBD2, each matching 5 bases. V gave up 0 bases and J gave up 0 bases, with 15 bases separating them. Germline CDR1 SGHVS, CDR2 FNYEAQ. The CDR3 totals 17 residues.

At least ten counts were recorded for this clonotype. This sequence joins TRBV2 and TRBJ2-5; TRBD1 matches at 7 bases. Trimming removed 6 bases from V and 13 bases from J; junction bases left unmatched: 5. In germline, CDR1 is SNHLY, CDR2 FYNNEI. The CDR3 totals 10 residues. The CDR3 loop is CASRLTGTYF. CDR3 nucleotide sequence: TGTGCCAGCAGGCTGACAGGGACGTACTTC.

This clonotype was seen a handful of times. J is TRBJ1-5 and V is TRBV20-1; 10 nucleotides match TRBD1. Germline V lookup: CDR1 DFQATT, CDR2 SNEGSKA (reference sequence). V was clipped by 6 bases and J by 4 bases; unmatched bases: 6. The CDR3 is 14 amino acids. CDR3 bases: TGCAGTGCGTTTCGGACAGGGGGAAATCAGCCCCAGCATTTT. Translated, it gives CSAFRTGGNQPQHF.

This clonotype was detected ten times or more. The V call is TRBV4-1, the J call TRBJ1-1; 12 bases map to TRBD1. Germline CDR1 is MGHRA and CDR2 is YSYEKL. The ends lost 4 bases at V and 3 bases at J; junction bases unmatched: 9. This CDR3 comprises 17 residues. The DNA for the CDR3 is TGCGCCAGCAGCCCCGCCGGGACAGGGGGCGAACACACTGAAGCTTTCTTT. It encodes CASSPAGTGGEHTEAFF.

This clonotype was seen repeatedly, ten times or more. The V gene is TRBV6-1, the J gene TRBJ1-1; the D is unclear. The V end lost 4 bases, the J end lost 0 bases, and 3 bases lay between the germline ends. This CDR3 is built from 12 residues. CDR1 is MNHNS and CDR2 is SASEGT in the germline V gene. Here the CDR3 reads CASSGLNTEAFF. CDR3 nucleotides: TGTGCCAGCAGTGGCCTGAACACTGAAGCTTTCTTT.

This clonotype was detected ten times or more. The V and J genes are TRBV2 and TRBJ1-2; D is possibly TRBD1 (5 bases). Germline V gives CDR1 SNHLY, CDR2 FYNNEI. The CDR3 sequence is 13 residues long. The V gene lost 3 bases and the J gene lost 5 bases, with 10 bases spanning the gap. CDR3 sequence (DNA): TGTGCCAGCAGTGAGTCACAGGCATATGGCTACACCTTC. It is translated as CASSESQAYGYTF.

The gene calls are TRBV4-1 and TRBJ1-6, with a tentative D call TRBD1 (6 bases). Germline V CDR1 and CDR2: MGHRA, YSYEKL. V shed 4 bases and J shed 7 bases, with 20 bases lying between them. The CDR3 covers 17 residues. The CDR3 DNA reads TGCGCCAGCAGCCCCCAATACCCGGGACAAGAAAATTCACCCCTCCACTTT. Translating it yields CASSPQYPGQENSPLHF.

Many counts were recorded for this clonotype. The CDR3 spells CSARSLAGGYNEQFF. CDR3 sequence (DNA): TGCAGTGCTAGAAGCCTAGCGGGAGGGTACAATGAGCAGTTCTTC. V gene TRBV20-1 combines with J gene TRBJ2-1; 12 bases map to TRBD2. The CDR3 length is 15 residues. Trimming took 2 bases from V and 4 from J; bases not matched to a gene: 3. Germline V CDR1 and CDR2: DFQATT, SNEGSKA (reference sequence).

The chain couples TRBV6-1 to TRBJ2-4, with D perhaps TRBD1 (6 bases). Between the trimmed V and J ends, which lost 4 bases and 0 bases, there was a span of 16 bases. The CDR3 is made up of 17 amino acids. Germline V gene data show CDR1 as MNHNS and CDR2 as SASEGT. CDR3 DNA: TGTGCCAGCAGTGCCCTCCAGGGGCCTTTAGCCAAAAACATTCAGTACTTC. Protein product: CASSALQGPLAKNIQYF.

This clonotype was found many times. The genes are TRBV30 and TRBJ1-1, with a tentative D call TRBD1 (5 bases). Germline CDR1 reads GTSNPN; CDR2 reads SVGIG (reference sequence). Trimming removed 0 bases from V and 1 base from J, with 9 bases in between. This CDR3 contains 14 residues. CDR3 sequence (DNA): TGTGCCTGGAGTGTACGGGGGAGGAACACTGAAGCTTTCTTT. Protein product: CAWSVRGRNTEAFF.

The CDR3 DNA is TGTGCCAGCAGTTCCGGGACAGGGGGCAATTCACCCCTCCACTTT. It is translated as CASSSGTGGNSPLHF. J is TRBJ1-6 and V is TRBV28, with 12 nucleotides matching TRBD1. The V and J ends lost 4 bases and 7 bases, in that order; junction bases with no gene match: 2. The germline CDR1 and CDR2 sequences are MDHEN and SYDVKM. This CDR3 is built from 15 residues. Full variable domain (outside the CDR3, taken from reference TRBV28 and TRBJ1-6): DVKVTQSSRYLVKRTGEKVFLECVQDMDHENMFWYRQDPGLGLRLIYFSYDVKMKEKGDIPEGYSVSREKKERFSLILESASTNQTSMYLCASSSGTGGNSPLHFGNGTRLTVT.

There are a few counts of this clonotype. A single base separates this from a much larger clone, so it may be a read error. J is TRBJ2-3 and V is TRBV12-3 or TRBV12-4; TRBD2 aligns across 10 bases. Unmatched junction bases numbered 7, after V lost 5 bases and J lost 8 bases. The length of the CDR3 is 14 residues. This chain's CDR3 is CASSKREGRGTQYF. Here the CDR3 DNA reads TGTGCCAGCAGTAAGCGGGAGGGCCGAGGTACGCAGTATTTT.

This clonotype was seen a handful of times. The DNA for the CDR3 is TGTGCCAGCAGCTTGGGGTCTCACTATAATTCACCCCTCCACTTT. Its protein is CASSLGSHYNSPLHF. This chain connects TRBV5-6 to TRBJ1-6, with D uncertain. Trimming removed 0 bases at V and 3 bases at J, with 7 bases between. Per the germline V gene, CDR1 is SGHDT and CDR2 is YYEEEE. The CDR3 loop spans 15 amino acids.